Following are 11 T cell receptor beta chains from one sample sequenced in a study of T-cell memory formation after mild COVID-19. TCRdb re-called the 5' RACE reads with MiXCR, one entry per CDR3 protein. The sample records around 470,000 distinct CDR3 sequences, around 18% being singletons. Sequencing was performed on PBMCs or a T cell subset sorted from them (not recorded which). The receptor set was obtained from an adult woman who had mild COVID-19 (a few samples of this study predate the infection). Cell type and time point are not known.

The CDR3 region has the DNA TGTGCCAGCAGCCAACCCGGGACAGGGACCCACAATGAGCAGTTCTTC. Its protein is CASSQPGTGTHNEQFF. The chain employs TRBV4-2 and TRBJ2-1, with 9 bases lining up with TRBD1. Trimming took 2 bases from V and 5 from J; bases not matched to a gene: 7. CDR3 length: 16 amino acids. CDR1 is LGHNA and CDR2 is YNFKEQ in the germline V gene.

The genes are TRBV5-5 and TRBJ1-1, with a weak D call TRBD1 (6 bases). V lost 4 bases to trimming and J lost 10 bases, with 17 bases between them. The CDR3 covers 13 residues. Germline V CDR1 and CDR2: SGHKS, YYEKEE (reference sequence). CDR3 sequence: CASSTLGQSGAFF. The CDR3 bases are TGTGCCAGCAGCACCTTGGGACAATCGGGAGCTTTCTTT.

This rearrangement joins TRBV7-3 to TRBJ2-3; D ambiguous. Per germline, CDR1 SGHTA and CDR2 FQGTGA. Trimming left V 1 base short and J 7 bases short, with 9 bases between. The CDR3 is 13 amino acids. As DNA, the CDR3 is TGTGCCAGCAGCTTAAAAGTCTATAATACGCAGTATTTT. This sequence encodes CASSLKVYNTQYF.

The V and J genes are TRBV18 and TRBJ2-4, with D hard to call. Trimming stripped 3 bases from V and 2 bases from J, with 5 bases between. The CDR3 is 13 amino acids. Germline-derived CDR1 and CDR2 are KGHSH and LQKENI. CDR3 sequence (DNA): TGTGCCAGCTCACCGGTATCCAAAAACATTCAGTACTTC. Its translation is CASSPVSKNIQYF.

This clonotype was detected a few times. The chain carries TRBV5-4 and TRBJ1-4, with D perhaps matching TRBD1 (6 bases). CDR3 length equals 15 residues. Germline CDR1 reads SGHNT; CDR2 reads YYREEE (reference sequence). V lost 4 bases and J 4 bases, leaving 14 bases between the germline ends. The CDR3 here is CASSSNRAVNEKLFF. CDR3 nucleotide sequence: TGTGCCAGCAGCAGCAACAGGGCGGTTAATGAAAAACTGTTTTTT.

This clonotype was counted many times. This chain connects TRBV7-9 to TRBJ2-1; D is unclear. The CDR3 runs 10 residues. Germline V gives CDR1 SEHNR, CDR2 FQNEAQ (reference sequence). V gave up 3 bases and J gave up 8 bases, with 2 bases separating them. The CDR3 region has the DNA TGTGCCAGCAGCTTTCATGAGCAGTTCTTC. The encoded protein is CASSFHEQFF.

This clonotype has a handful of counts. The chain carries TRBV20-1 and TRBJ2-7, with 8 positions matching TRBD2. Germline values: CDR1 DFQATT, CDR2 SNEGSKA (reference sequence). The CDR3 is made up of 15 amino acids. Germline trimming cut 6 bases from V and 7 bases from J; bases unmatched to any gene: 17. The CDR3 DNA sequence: TGCAGTGCCCACCCCGTCGGTAGCGGGAACTATGAGCAGTACTTC. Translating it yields CSAHPVGSGNYEQYF.

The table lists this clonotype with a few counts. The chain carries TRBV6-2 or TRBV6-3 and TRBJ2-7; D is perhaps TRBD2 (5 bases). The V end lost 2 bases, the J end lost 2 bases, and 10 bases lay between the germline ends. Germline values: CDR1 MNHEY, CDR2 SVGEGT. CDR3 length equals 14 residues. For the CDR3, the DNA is TGTGCCAGCAGTTACGGGCTGACTACCTACGAGCAGTACTTC. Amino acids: CASSYGLTTYEQYF.

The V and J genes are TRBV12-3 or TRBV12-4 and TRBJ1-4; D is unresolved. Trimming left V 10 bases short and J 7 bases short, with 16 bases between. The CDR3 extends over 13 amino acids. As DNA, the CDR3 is TGTGCCACCATGGGCGGGAAGGGTGAAAAACTGTTTTTT. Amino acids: CATMGGKGEKLFF.

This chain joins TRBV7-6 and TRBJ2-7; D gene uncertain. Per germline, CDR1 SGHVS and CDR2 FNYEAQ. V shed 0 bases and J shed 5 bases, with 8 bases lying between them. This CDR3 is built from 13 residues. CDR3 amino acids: CASSLALGNEQYF. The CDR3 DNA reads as TGTGCCAGCAGCTTAGCATTGGGGAACGAGCAGTACTTC.

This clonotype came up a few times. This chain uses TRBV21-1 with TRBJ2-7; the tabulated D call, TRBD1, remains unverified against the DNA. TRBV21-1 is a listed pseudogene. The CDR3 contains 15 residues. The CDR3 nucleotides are TGTGCCAGCAGCGCTGGGGGACAGGGGGTATGCGAGCAGTACTTC. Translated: CASSAGGQGVCEQYF.